The clone carrying this T cell receptor (beta chain) has a handful of counts. What it binds is unknown. The sample originates from a study of human T cells and chemical hapten exposure. Background on the study: Patch tests put 0.01% DPC on the upper back, read at 6 days.

Time point denoted: patch test 1, 2 weeks after DPC sensitization. Treatment indicated: therapeutic diphenylcyclopropenone sensitization with weekly scalp DPC. How the authors handled the data: Counting gave a median of around 89,000 TCRs per sample, with values ranging from about 23,224 to 700,000. MiXCR, run by TCRdb on the RACE reads, gives a single entry per CDR3 protein. For this entry, the V and J calls and clone size follow TCRdb and not the study's own pipeline. The sample includes approximately 110,000 distinct CDR3 sequences, about 11% of them seen just once. Regarding the study as a whole: Sensitizing to DPC left TCRs with a frequency above 1 in 1000 unaltered.

The germline V gene has CDR1 SGHTA and CDR2 FQGNSA. The V gene lost 3 bases and the J gene lost 2 bases, with 11 bases spanning the gap. The CDR3 covers 14 residues. This material consisted of whole blood, taken in connection with sensitization to the hapten diphenylcyclopropenone (DPC). This receptor was taken from a woman between 35 and 50 years old with alopecia areata. Some clones in this sample may be carry-over from other donors' samples. This chain uses TRBV7-2 with TRBJ2-7; D is unclear. This chain's CDR3 is CASSFPAETYEQYF. CDR3 in DNA: TGTGCCAGCAGCTTTCCCGCAGAAACCTACGAGCAGTACTTC.